Shown below are 27 T cell receptor beta chains from a single sample sequenced in a study of blood T cell repertoires in COVID-19. Only in-frame clones appear in the TCRdb table, and some are missing; sequencing was by immunoSEQ multiplex PCR. The sample records 200,000 to 250,000 clones, approximately 75% being singletons. Material: PBMCs or T cells enriched from blood (not recorded which). The receptor set was obtained from a man between 40 and 49 years old who had recovered from COVID-19.

The V and J genes are TRBV14 and TRBJ2-6; the match to TRBD1 covers 7 bases. The V gene's germline CDR1 is SGHDN and CDR2 FVKESK. The CDR3 runs 17 residues. Trimming at V came to 0 bases and at J to 4 bases, leaving 6 bases not matched to a gene. CDR3 coding DNA: TGTGCCAGCAGCCAAGACCTAGGGGGCGGCGGGGCCAACGTCCTGACTTTC. Translated, it gives CASSQDLGGGGANVLTF.

V is TRBV20-1 and J is TRBJ2-1; the match to TRBD1 covers 7 bases. Germline assignment: CDR1 DFQATT and CDR2 SNEGSKA (reference sequence). Germline trimming cut 7 bases from V and 7 bases from J; bases unmatched to any gene: 1. This CDR3 is 10 amino acids long. CDR3: CSVQGNEQFF. For the CDR3, the DNA is TGCAGTGTACAGGGGAATGAGCAGTTCTTC.

V usage is TRBV23-1 and J usage is TRBJ2-7; TRBD1 agrees at 7 bases. TRBV23-1 is labeled an ORF, and its function is uncertain. The CDR3 covers 15 residues. The V gene end was trimmed by 0 bases and the J gene end by 4 bases; junction bases not matched to a gene: 6. Written as DNA, the CDR3 is TGCGCCAGCAGTCAATCAAGCCAGGGGGATTACGAGCAGTACTTC. It yields the protein CASSQSSQGDYEQYF.

This sequence joins TRBV9 and TRBJ1-6; possible D gene TRBD1, 6 bases. V was clipped by 3 bases and J by 8 bases, with 18 bases between them. The germline gives CDR1 SGDLS, CDR2 YYNGEE. The length of the CDR3 is 16 residues. The CDR3 region is CASSARQAPRDSPLHF. The CDR3 region has the DNA TGTGCCAGCAGCGCAAGACAGGCCCCTAGGGATTCACCCCTCCACTTT.

This chain links TRBV27 with TRBJ2-2; TRBD2 agrees at 11 bases. Germline CDR1 and CDR2: MNHEY and SMNVEV (reference sequence). This CDR3 has 18 residues. Trimming cost V 7 bases and J 1 base; bases outside gene matches: 11. CDR3 nucleotides: TGTGCCAGCATCGCAAGGGCTAGCGGGGGGATGAACACCGGGGAGCTGTTTTTT. Translation gives CASIARASGGMNTGELFF.

The J gene is TRBJ1-2, the V gene TRBV5-1, with D possibly matching TRBD1 (5 bases). Germline V gene data show CDR1 as SGHRS and CDR2 as YFSETQ. The CDR3 length is 12 residues. Trimming removed 4 bases at V and 4 bases at J, with 8 bases between. CDR3 residues: CASSHDSYGYTF. The CDR3 nucleotides read TGCGCCAGCAGCCATGACAGCTATGGCTACACCTTC.

V gene TRBV5-1 combines with J gene TRBJ2-1, with 11 bases matching TRBD2. Germline trimming cut 0 bases from V and 0 bases from J; bases unmatched to any gene: 8. Germline V gene lookup returns CDR1 SGHRS and CDR2 YFSETQ. The length of the CDR3 is 19 residues. The CDR3 DNA follows: TGCGCCAGCAGCTTGGTCCCCCTAGCGGGAGGTTCCTCCTACAATGAGCAGTTCTTC. Protein product: CASSLVPLAGGSSYNEQFF.

The gene calls are TRBV12-3 or TRBV12-4 and TRBJ1-1, with 7 bases lining up with TRBD1. V lost 5 bases to trimming and J lost 7 bases; unmatched junction nucleotides: 7. The length of the CDR3 is 13 residues. CDR3 sequence: CASSLRNRGEAFF. In DNA form, the CDR3 reads TGTGCCAGCAGTCTAAGAAACAGGGGTGAAGCTTTCTTT.

This clone showed up just once. This chain connects TRBV18 to TRBJ2-5; D not certain. V dropped 3 bases and J dropped 4 bases, with 6 bases sitting between them. CDR1 KGHSH and CDR2 LQKENI come from the germline V gene. The CDR3 consists of 12 residues. For the CDR3, the DNA is TGTGCCAGCTCACCTGGCGGAGAGACCCAGTACTTC. It encodes CASSPGGETQYF.

The CDR3 sequence: CASSVATGSRNTEAFF. The CDR3 coding sequence is TGTGCCAGCAGCGTAGCTACGGGATCCCGGAACACTGAAGCTTTCTTT. The chain is built from TRBV9 and TRBJ1-1; unclear D gene. V was pared by 0 bases and J by 1 base, with 13 bases between. This CDR3 region has 16 residues. Germline V CDR1 and CDR2: SGDLS, YYNGEE.

The J gene is TRBJ1-2, the V gene TRBV3-1 (or the pseudogene TRBV3-2); 9 nucleotides agree with TRBD1. Trimming took 4 bases from V and 6 from J; bases not matched to a gene: 3. The CDR3 is made up of 13 amino acids. In germline, CDR1 is LGHDT, CDR2 YNNKEL (reference sequence). CDR3 residues: CASSPTGGDGYTF. CDR3 DNA sequence: TGTGCCAGCAGCCCAACAGGGGGCGATGGCTACACCTTC.

This chain connects TRBV10-3 to TRBJ1-2; D unclear. This CDR3 is 14 amino acids long. CDR1 and CDR2 from the germline V gene are ENHRY and SYGVKD. V was clipped by 5 bases and J by 2 bases, with 12 bases between them. CDR3 residues: CAISYRGENYGYTF. The CDR3 DNA reads as TGTGCCATCAGTTACCGTGGAGAGAACTATGGCTACACCTTC.

For this clone: The sample has other DNA sequences that encode this CDR3 too. The chain couples TRBV20-1 to TRBJ1-1; no reliable D call. The CDR3 sequence is 10 residues long. Germline V CDR1 and CDR2: DFQATT, SNEGSKA (reference sequence). Trimming removed 1 base from V and 6 bases from J, with 3 bases in between. CDR3 in DNA: TGCAGTGCTAGAGCTGCTGAAGCTTTCTTT. Translated: CSARAAEAFF.

The V gene is TRBV19, the J gene TRBJ1-2; D is unclear. CDR1 LNHDA and CDR2 SQIVND come from the germline V gene (reference sequence). V lost 4 bases, J lost 3 bases, and 9 bases lay in between. The CDR3 has 13 amino acids. The CDR3: CASSTRRDYGYTF. CDR3 bases: TGTGCCAGTAGTACCCGTCGAGACTATGGCTACACCTTC.

This clone was seen once. The V call is TRBV27, the J call TRBJ2-6; a weak D match, TRBD1 (5 bases). In germline, CDR1 is MNHEY, CDR2 SMNVEV (reference sequence). With 6 bases removed from V and 0 bases from J, the gap between germline ends came to 6 bases. The length of the CDR3 is 14 residues. In DNA, the CDR3 is TGTGCCAGCAGCGACAGCTCTGGGGCCAACGTCCTGACTTTC. Protein: CASSDSSGANVLTF.

The J gene is TRBJ2-3, the V gene TRBV5-8; no firm D call. The CDR3 runs to 13 residues. V was shortened by 0 bases and J by 3 bases, with 5 bases between the two germline ends. Germline V gives CDR1 SGHTS, CDR2 YDEGEE. The CDR3 DNA is TGTGCCAGCAGCTTGGTTCTGACAGATACGCAGTATTTT. Translating it yields CASSLVLTDTQYF. Drawing the rest from reference TRBV5-8 and TRBJ2-3, the complete variable domain is EAGVTQSPTHLIKTRGQQATLRCSPISGHTSVYWYQQALGLGLQFLLWYDEGEERNRGNFPPRFSGRQFPNYSSELNVNALELEDSALYLCASSLVLTDTQYFGPGTRLTVL.

This clone was detected many times. This chain connects TRBV30 to TRBJ1-1, with 7 nucleotides matching TRBD1. The CDR3 runs 13 residues. CDR1 and CDR2 from the germline V gene are GTSNPN and SVGIG (reference sequence). Trimming removed 2 bases from V and 5 bases from J; junction bases left unmatched: 5. CDR3 residues: CAWSTTGDTEAFF. CDR3 nucleotides: TGTGCCTGGAGTACTACAGGGGATACTGAAGCTTTCTTT.

The J gene is TRBJ1-2, the V gene TRBV28; D possibly corresponds to TRBD1 (5 bases). Trimming left V 2 bases short and J 4 bases short, with 14 bases between. The CDR3 is 15 amino acids. Germline CDR1 reads MDHEN; CDR2 reads SYDVKM. The CDR3 DNA reads as TGTGCCAGCAGTTTACCAGGGTCAACCACCTATGGCTACACCTTC. It is translated as CASSLPGSTTYGYTF.

The genes are TRBV4-1 and TRBJ1-2; weak D call: TRBD1 (6 bases). Trimming shortened V by 0 bases and J by 5 bases, and 16 bases separated the two germline ends. The CDR3 extends over 16 amino acids. Looked up from germline, CDR1 is MGHRA and CDR2 is YSYEKL. CDR3 region: CASSQDALNRVYGYTF. CDR3 coding DNA: TGCGCCAGCAGCCAAGATGCCCTAAACAGGGTGTATGGCTACACCTTC.

The chain recombines TRBV12-3 or TRBV12-4 with TRBJ2-1, with D uncertain. This CDR3 region has 13 residues. The ends were cut back, 7 bases at V and 1 base at J, with 8 bases in the middle. The CDR3 sequence: CASTPRSYNEQFF. The CDR3 nucleotides read TGTGCCAGCACCCCCAGGTCCTACAATGAGCAGTTCTTC.

V gene TRBV9 combines with J gene TRBJ1-4; TRBD1 aligns across 9 bases. The V gene end was trimmed by 3 bases and the J gene end by 4 bases; junction bases not matched to a gene: 10. This CDR3 is built from 17 residues. Germline lookup yields CDR1 SGDLS and CDR2 YYNGEE. The CDR3 coding sequence is TGTGCCAGCAGCGGTGGGACAGGGAGTGGAGGTAATGAAAAACTGTTTTTT. Residues: CASSGGTGSGGNEKLFF. Full variable domain (outside the CDR3, taken from reference TRBV9 and TRBJ1-4): DSGVTQTPKHLITATGQRVTLRCSPRSGDLSVYWYQQSLDQGLQFLIQYYNGEERAKGNILERFSAQQFPDLHSELNLSSLELGDSALYFCASSGGTGSGGNEKLFFGSGTQLSVL.

This chain links TRBV11-2 with TRBJ1-2, with 7 nucleotides matching TRBD1. The CDR3 spans 14 residues. The ends lost 5 bases at V and 0 bases at J; junction bases unmatched: 3. The germline gives CDR1 SGHAT, CDR2 FQNNGV. DNA of the CDR3: TGTGCCAGCAGCCCCGGGACAGCTAACTATGGCTACACCTTC. Its protein is CASSPGTANYGYTF.

This chain links TRBV5-1 with TRBJ1-5; no definite D call. CDR3 size: 14 residues. V gave up 0 bases and J gave up 7 bases, with 11 bases separating them. Looked up from germline, CDR1 is SGHRS and CDR2 is YFSETQ. CDR3 in DNA: TGCGCCAGCAGCTTGGACGGGATGGGCCAGCCCCAGCATTTT. Residues: CASSLDGMGQPQHF.

CDR3 nucleotides: TGTGCCAGCAGCCCCCGGGACTTGGGAACCCAGTACTTC. Translation: CASSPRDLGTQYF. This sequence joins TRBV11-2 and TRBJ2-5; tentatively, D is TRBD2 (6 bases). Deletions cut 5 bases from V and 8 bases from J, with 15 bases between. Germline V CDR1 and CDR2: SGHAT, FQNNGV. The CDR3 has 13 residues.

This chain links TRBV29-1 with TRBJ2-1, with 8 bases that match TRBD1. V lost 3 bases and J lost 7; bases outside the gene matches: 8. The CDR3 is 14 amino acids. Germline lookup yields CDR1 SQVTM and CDR2 ANQGSEA. The CDR3 coding sequence is TGCAGCGTTGACCGACAGGGGATGTGGAATGAGCAGTTCTTC. Protein product: CSVDRQGMWNEQFF.

This clone was counted many times. The rearrangement uses TRBV7-6 and TRBJ1-2, with 7 bases lining up with TRBD1. This CDR3 contains 15 residues. CDR1 and CDR2 (germline): SGHVS, FNYEAQ. V shed 5 bases and J 8 bases; nucleotides not matched to a gene: 14. Written as DNA, the CDR3 is TGTGCCAGCAGCCTTTCCATTCAGGGGGTGAAGGGCTACACCTTC. This sequence encodes CASSLSIQGVKGYTF.

V usage is TRBV30 and J usage is TRBJ1-2; a weak D match, TRBD1 (5 bases). CDR3 length: 13 residues. Between the trimmed V and J ends, which lost 5 bases and 1 base, there was a span of 11 bases. Per germline, CDR1 GTSNPN and CDR2 SVGIG (reference sequence). The CDR3 bases are TGTGCCTGGGCGAGACAGTATAACTATGGCTACACCTTC. Residues: CAWARQYNYGYTF.